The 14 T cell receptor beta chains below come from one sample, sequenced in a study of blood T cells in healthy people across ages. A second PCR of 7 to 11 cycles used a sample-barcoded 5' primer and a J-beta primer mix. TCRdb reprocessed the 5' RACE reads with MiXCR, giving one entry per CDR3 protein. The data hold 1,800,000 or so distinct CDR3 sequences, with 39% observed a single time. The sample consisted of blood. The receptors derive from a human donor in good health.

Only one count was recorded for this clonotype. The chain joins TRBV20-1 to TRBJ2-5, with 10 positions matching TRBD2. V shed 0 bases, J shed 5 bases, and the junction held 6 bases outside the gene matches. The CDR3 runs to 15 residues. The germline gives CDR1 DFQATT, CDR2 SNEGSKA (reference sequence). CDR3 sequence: CSARDVSGGYETQYF. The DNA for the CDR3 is TGCAGTGCTAGAGATGTTAGCGGGGGGTATGAGACCCAGTACTTC.

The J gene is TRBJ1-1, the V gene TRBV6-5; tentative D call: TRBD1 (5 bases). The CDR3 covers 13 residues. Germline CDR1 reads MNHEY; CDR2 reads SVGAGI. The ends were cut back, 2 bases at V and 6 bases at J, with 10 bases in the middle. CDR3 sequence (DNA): TGTGCCAGCAGTTACAGGGGTTACCCTGAAGCTTTCTTT. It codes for CASSYRGYPEAFF.

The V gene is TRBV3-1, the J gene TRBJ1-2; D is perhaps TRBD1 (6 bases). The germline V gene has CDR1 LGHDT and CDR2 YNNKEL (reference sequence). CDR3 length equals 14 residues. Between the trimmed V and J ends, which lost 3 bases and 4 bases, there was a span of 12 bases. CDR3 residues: CASSQRRDTYGYTF. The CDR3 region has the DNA TGTGCCAGCAGCCAGAGAAGGGACACCTATGGCTACACCTTC. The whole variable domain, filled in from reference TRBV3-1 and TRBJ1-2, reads DTAVSQTPKYLVTQMGNDKSIKCEQNLGHDTMYWYKQDSKKFLKIMFSYNNKELIINETVPNRFSPKSPDKAHLNLHINSLELGDSAVYFCASSQRRDTYGYTFGSGTRLTVV.

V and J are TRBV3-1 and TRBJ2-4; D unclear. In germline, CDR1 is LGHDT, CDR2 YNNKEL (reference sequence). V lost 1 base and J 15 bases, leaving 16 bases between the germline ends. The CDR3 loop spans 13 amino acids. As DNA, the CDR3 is TGTGCCAGCAGCCAAGGGAACCTCTACGAGCGGTACTTC. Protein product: CASSQGNLYERYF.

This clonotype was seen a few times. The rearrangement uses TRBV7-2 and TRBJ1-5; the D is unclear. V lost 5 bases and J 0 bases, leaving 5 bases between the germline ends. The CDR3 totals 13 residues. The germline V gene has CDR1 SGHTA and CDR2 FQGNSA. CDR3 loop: CASSKGSNQPQHF. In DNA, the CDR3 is TGTGCCAGCAGCAAGGGTAGCAATCAGCCCCAGCATTTT. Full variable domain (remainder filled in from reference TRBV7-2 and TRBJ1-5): GAGVSQSPSNKVTEKGKDVELRCDPISGHTALYWYRQSLGQGLEFLIYFQGNSAPDKSGLPSDRFSAERTGGSVSTLTIQRTQQEDSAVYLCASSKGSNQPQHFGDGTRLSIL.

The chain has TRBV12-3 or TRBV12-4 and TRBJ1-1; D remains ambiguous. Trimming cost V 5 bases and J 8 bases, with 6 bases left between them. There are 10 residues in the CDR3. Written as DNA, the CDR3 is TGTGCCAGCAGTGCAGGAGAAGCTTTCTTT. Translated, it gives CASSAGEAFF.

The CDR3 bases are TGTGCCAGCTCACCACCGACCGGGGGAGGGACCCAGTACTTC. Amino acids: CASSPPTGGGTQYF. The chain carries TRBV18 and TRBJ2-7, with a possible D match to TRBD2 (6 bases). Matching the DNA end better, TRBJ2-5 makes the J call doubtful. From germline, CDR1 is KGHSH and CDR2 LQKENI. The CDR3 extends over 14 amino acids.

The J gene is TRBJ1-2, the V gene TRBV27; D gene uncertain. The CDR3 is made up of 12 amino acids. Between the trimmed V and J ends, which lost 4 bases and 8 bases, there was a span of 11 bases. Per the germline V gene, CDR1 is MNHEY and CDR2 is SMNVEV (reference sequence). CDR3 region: CASSSSGRGYTF. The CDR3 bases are TGTGCCAGCAGTTCATCGGGGAGGGGCTACACCTTC.

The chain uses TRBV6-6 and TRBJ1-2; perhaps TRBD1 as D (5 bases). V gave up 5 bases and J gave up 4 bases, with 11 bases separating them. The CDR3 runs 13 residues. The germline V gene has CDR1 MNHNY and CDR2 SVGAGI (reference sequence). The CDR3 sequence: CASSQGIRYGYTF. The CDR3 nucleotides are TGTGCCAGCAGTCAGGGAATCCGCTATGGCTACACCTTC.

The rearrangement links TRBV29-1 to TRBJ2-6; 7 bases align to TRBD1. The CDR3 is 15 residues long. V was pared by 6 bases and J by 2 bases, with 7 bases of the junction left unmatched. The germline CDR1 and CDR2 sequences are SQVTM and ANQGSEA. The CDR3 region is CSVEGAATGANVLTF. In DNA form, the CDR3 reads TGCAGCGTAGAGGGGGCGGCCACTGGGGCCAACGTCCTGACTTTC.

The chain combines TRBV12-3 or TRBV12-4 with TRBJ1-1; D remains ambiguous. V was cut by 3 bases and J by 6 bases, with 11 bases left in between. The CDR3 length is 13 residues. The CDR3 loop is CASSFVYGAEAFF. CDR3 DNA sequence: TGTGCCAGCAGTTTTGTTTATGGGGCTGAAGCTTTCTTT.

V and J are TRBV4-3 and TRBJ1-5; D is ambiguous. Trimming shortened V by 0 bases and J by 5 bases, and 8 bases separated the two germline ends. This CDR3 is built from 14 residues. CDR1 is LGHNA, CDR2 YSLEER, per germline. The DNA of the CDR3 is TGCGCCAGCAGCCAAGAAGGGAGGGATCAGCCCCAGCATTTT. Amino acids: CASSQEGRDQPQHF.

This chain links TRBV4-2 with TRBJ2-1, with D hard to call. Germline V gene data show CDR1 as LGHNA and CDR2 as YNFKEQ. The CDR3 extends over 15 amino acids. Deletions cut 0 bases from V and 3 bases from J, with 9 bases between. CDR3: CASSQERRNYNEQFF. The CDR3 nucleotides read TGTGCCAGCAGCCAAGAACGCAGGAACTACAATGAGCAGTTCTTC.

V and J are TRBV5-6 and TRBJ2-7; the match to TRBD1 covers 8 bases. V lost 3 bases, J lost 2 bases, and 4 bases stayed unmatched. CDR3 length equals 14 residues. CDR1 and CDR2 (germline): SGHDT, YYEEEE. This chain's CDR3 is CASSWATGAYEQYF. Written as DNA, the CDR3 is TGTGCCAGCAGCTGGGCGACAGGGGCCTACGAGCAGTACTTC.